Each of the 3 T cell receptor beta chains below was sequenced from the same sample in a study of blood T cell repertoires in COVID-19. Sequenced by immunoSEQ multiplex PCR; TCRdb stores in-frame clones only, minus some. The sample comprises about 220,000 clones, about four fifths of which are singletons, and about 5.3% rests with the top ten. Sequencing used PBMCs or T cells enriched from blood (not recorded which). All receptors derive from a woman in her fifties or sixties who had been exposed to COVID-19.

The rearrangement links TRBV7-8 to TRBJ2-2, with TRBD2 matching over 7 bases. After removal of 5 bases from V and 6 bases from J, the junction contained 15 bases not matched to a gene. CDR3 length: 17 residues. Germline CDR1 SGHVS, CDR2 FQNEAQ. This CDR3 reads CASSPRFGGVVAGELFF. In DNA form, the CDR3 reads TGTGCCAGCAGCCCCCGGTTTGGGGGGGTTGTGGCCGGGGAGCTGTTTTTT.

This sequence joins TRBV27 and TRBJ2-2; possible D gene TRBD1, 6 bases. Trimming pared 7 bases from V and 7 bases from J, leaving 16 bases between. Germline lookup yields CDR1 MNHEY and CDR2 SMNVEV (reference sequence). The CDR3 has 14 residues. This CDR3 is CASTLGQGNGELFF. DNA of the CDR3: TGTGCCAGCACCCTAGGGCAGGGGAACGGGGAGCTGTTTTTT.

The chain is built from TRBV24-1 and TRBJ2-2; TRBD1 matches 7 bases. The CDR3 totals 14 residues. Trimming at V came to 7 bases and at J to 4 bases, leaving 5 bases not matched to a gene. Per germline, CDR1 KGHDR and CDR2 SFDVKD. The CDR3 DNA follows: TGTGCCACCAGGGCGACAGGGACCACCGGGGAGCTGTTTTTT. The encoded protein is CATRATGTTGELFF.